This T cell receptor beta chain derives from a study of PD-1 blockade in classical Hodgkin lymphoma. As to this clone: The antigen is unknown.

TCRdb's table, derived via immunoSEQ multiplex PCR, lists solely in-frame clones and lacks some. This sample has some 90,000 clones; 78% occur once, and the top ten carry about 9.4%. As for time point: cycle 4 day 1 (C4D1), after around six weeks of nivolumab. Each patient relapsed following autologous stem cell transplantation, and prior brentuximab vedotin exposure differed. Study-wide results and limits: Reports indicated that newly diagnosed patients had lower baseline TCR diversity than healthy donors did.

The CDR3 has 20 amino acids. Germline V lookup: CDR1 SGHVS, CDR2 FQNEAQ. V gave up 0 bases and J gave up 6 bases; unmatched junction bases: 16. The input for sequencing was peripheral blood mononuclear cells (PBMCs), taken before the fourth cycle of nivolumab. The sequence came from a human donor with classical Hodgkin lymphoma. This rearrangement joins TRBV7-8 to TRBJ1-6, with 8 positions matching TRBD1. CDR3 sequence (DNA): TGTGCCAGCAGCTTAGCGCCCCTACGACAGGGGCAAGCAGGTAATTCACCCCTCCACTTT. Encoded protein: CASSLAPLRQGQAGNSPLHF.